What follows are 8 T cell receptor beta chains derived from one specimen sequenced in a study of brain T cells in children with intractable seizures (dated by TCRdb to the early 2020s). The time point label for this specimen denotes: blood from clinic visit 5 months post-surgery; TSC patient then seizure free. Library generation was performed with the immunoSEQ multiplex PCR assay. This immuneACCESS table, as held by TCRdb, lists in-frame sequences with V and J called but not all clones. Of the missing ones, under half trace to an unresolved V gene in checked studies; the others have no known cause. The sample has about 340,000 clones on record, approximately 93% of them singletons. The top ten clones comprise 4.5% to 7% of the sample. The specimen was peripheral blood, collected 4 to 6 months after surgery. The receptor source for this set is a boy in the first two years of life with tuberous sclerosis and intractable seizures.

V usage is TRBV24-1 and J usage is TRBJ2-7; D is ambiguous. CDR1 is KGHDR, CDR2 SFDVKD, per germline. The CDR3 extends over 11 amino acids. V was cut by 7 bases and J by 0 bases, with 3 bases left in between. Written as DNA, the CDR3 is TGTGCCACCAGGATCTCCTACGAGCAGTACTTC. Translation: CATRISYEQYF.

The chain couples TRBV9 to TRBJ2-3; tentatively, D is TRBD2 (5 bases). Germline CDR1 SGDLS, CDR2 YYNGEE. CDR3 length equals 19 residues. The V gene lost 0 bases and the J gene lost 1 base, with 21 bases spanning the gap. The CDR3 DNA reads as TGTGCCAGCAGCGTAGATCCTGGGTTAGCTAGCAGAGGCACAGATACGCAGTATTTT. The encoded protein is CASSVDPGLASRGTDTQYF.

The rearrangement uses TRBV6-5 and TRBJ2-7; TRBD2 agrees at 10 bases. Germline V gene sequence: CDR1 MNHEY, CDR2 SVGAGI. Trimming cost V 0 bases and J 3 bases; bases outside gene matches: 2. The CDR3 runs 15 residues. In DNA, the CDR3 is TGTGCCAGCAGTTACTCGGCTAGCGGGAGCTACGAGCAGTACTTC. Amino acid sequence: CASSYSASGSYEQYF.

J is TRBJ2-7 and V is TRBV27, with a weak D call TRBD2 (6 bases). V gave up 6 bases and J gave up 4 bases, with 16 bases separating them. The CDR3 contains 14 residues. CDR1 MNHEY and CDR2 SMNVEV come from the germline V gene (reference sequence). CDR3 in DNA: TGTGCCAGCAGACCGGGACGCGGGGCTTACGAGCAGTACTTC. Translating gives CASRPGRGAYEQYF.

The chain uses TRBV6-4 and TRBJ2-3, with TRBD2 as a possible D gene (5 bases). The V and J ends lost 4 bases and 3 bases respectively, with 11 bases between them. Germline CDR1 reads MRHNA; CDR2 reads SNTAGT. This CDR3 is built from 14 residues. The CDR3 reads CASSVAAETDTQYF. CDR3 bases: TGTGCCAGCAGTGTAGCAGCGGAGACAGATACGCAGTATTTT.

V usage is TRBV16 and J usage is TRBJ1-2; no firm D call. This CDR3 is 15 amino acids long. V lost 0 bases to trimming and J lost 8 bases, with 16 bases between them. Germline assignment: CDR1 KGHSY and CDR2 FQNENV. CDR3 in amino acids: CASSQSRQDEGGYTF. The DNA of the CDR3 is TGTGCCAGCAGCCAATCTCGGCAGGACGAAGGGGGCTACACCTTC. Looking up the rest from reference TRBV16 and TRBJ1-2 gives the full variable domain: GEEVAQTPKHLVRGEGQKAKLYCAPIKGHSYVFWYQQVLKNEFKFLISFQNENVFDETGMPKERFSAKCLPNSPCSLEIQATKLEDSAVYFCASSQSRQDEGGYTFGSGTRLTVV.

The chain has TRBV5-4 and TRBJ2-3; 11 bases line up with TRBD2. Germline V gene sequence: CDR1 SGHNT, CDR2 YYREEE (reference sequence). The CDR3 length is 17 residues. Germline trimming cut 2 bases from V and 3 bases from J; bases unmatched to any gene: 8. The CDR3 bases are TGTGCCAGCAGCTTATCCCTAGCGGGGGGTTATACAGATACGCAGTATTTT. Its protein product is CASSLSLAGGYTDTQYF.

V gene TRBV5-1 combines with J gene TRBJ2-5, with D possibly TRBD2 on 6 matching bases. The CDR3 is made up of 18 amino acids. CDR1 is SGHRS, CDR2 YFSETQ, per germline. V was pared by 0 bases and J by 7 bases, with 25 bases between. This CDR3 reads CASSLEVFGTSAGGTQYF. CDR3 nucleotide sequence: TGCGCCAGCAGCTTGGAAGTATTCGGGACCTCGGCCGGGGGGACCCAGTACTTC.